The 11 T cell receptor beta chains below were found in one sample sequenced in a study of response to subunit inactivated influenza vaccine. In TCRdb, the RT-PCR reads were re-called with MiXCR into one record per CDR3 protein. The top ten clones hold around 13% of a sample with approximately 530,000 distinct CDR3 sequences, roughly 13% of them seen once. The input for sequencing was PBMCs from blood, taken 35 to 45 days after vaccination. The receptors shown here come from a man in his forties or fifties who received an inactivated influenza vaccine.

This clonotype has ten or more counts. The J gene is TRBJ2-7, the V gene TRBV5-6, with TRBD1 matching over 8 bases. J gave up 5 bases and V 3 bases, and 7 bases lay outside the gene matches. The CDR3 covers 14 residues. CDR1 is SGHDT and CDR2 is YYEEEE in the germline V gene. CDR3 DNA: TGTGCCAGCAGCTATCCAGGGGGCGGCGACGAGCAGTACTTC. This codes for CASSYPGGGDEQYF.

This clonotype was detected only a few times. The gene calls are TRBV28 and TRBJ2-5, with D perhaps assigned TRBD1 or TRBD2 (5 bases each). V was shortened by 5 bases and J by 1 base, with 11 bases between the two germline ends. Germline V lookup: CDR1 MDHEN, CDR2 SYDVKM. The CDR3 covers 14 residues. CDR3 DNA: TGTGCCAGCAGTACTTCCGGGGCCCAAGAGACCCAGTACTTC. It specifies CASSTSGAQETQYF.

This clonotype turned up a few times. The chain joins TRBV20-1 to TRBJ2-1; 13 positions match TRBD2. CDR3 length equals 17 residues. Losses at the gene ends were 6 bases for V and 13 bases for J; bases not matched to a gene: 21. Germline V gene lookup returns CDR1 DFQATT and CDR2 SNEGSKA (reference sequence). The CDR3 here is CSARGLAGSGSPLRQFF. As DNA, the CDR3 is TGCAGTGCAAGGGGACTAGCGGGAAGTGGGTCCCCATTACGACAGTTCTTC.

The chain employs TRBV6-1 and TRBJ1-1; D may be TRBD1 (6 bases). The germline V gene has CDR1 MNHNS and CDR2 SASEGT. Deletions cut 8 bases from V and 0 bases from J, with 10 bases between. CDR3 length: 13 residues. CDR3 DNA: TGTGCCAGCGAGGGGGTCATGAACACTGAAGCTTTCTTT. Translating it yields CASEGVMNTEAFF.

This clonotype appeared a few times. The CDR3 coding sequence is TGCGCCAGCAGCCAGGCCCCAGGGGGGATCGGGGAGCTGTTTTTT. The encoded protein is CASSQAPGGIGELFF. The J gene is TRBJ2-2, the V gene TRBV4-3; TRBD1 is a possible D gene (7 bases). Between the trimmed V and J ends, which lost 3 bases and 7 bases, there was a span of 15 bases. This CDR3 is 15 amino acids long. The germline gives CDR1 LGHNA, CDR2 YSLEER.

This chain links TRBV6-5 with TRBJ2-3; D ambiguous. V was shortened by 2 bases and J by 0 bases, with 9 bases between the two germline ends. CDR3 length: 15 residues. The germline V gene has CDR1 MNHEY and CDR2 SVGAGI. Here the CDR3 reads CASSYQKGSTDTQYF. In DNA, the CDR3 is TGTGCCAGCAGTTACCAGAAGGGTAGCACAGATACGCAGTATTTT.

This clonotype was detected only a few times. The chain couples TRBV5-1 to TRBJ1-2; 9 bases line up with TRBD1. CDR3 length: 15 amino acids. Germline trimming cut 5 bases from V and 0 bases from J; bases unmatched to any gene: 5. Per the germline V gene, CDR1 is SGHRS and CDR2 is YFSETQ. The CDR3: CASRPGTGTNYGYTF. As DNA, the CDR3 is TGCGCCAGCAGACCCGGGACAGGGACTAACTATGGCTACACCTTC. Variable domain in full (rest from reference TRBV5-1 and TRBJ1-2): KAGVTQTPRYLIKTRGQQVTLSCSPISGHRSVSWYQQTPGQGLQFLFEYFSETQRNKGNFPGRFSGRQFSNSRSEMNVSTLELGDSALYLCASRPGTGTNYGYTFGSGTRLTVV.

The chain combines TRBV6-1 with TRBJ1-2, with D tentatively TRBD1 (6 bases). This CDR3 is 14 amino acids long. Looked up from germline, CDR1 is MNHNS and CDR2 is SASEGT. Trimming pared 6 bases from V and 4 bases from J, leaving 15 bases between. For the CDR3, the DNA is TGTGCCAGCAGAGACCGACAGGACACCTATGGCTACACCTTC. It encodes CASRDRQDTYGYTF.

The J gene is TRBJ2-1, the V gene TRBV11-2; D might be TRBD1 or TRBD2, each matching 7 bases. Germline CDR1 is SGHAT and CDR2 is FQNNGV. Trimming stripped 2 bases from V and 7 bases from J, with 18 bases between. This CDR3 is built from 16 residues. CDR3 residues: CASSLMGRGLGNEQFF. The CDR3 nucleotides read TGTGCCAGCAGCTTAATGGGGAGGGGGCTTGGGAATGAGCAGTTCTTC.

The J gene is TRBJ2-3, the V gene TRBV9, with D perhaps matching TRBD2 (6 bases). The CDR3 consists of 15 residues. The germline V gene encodes CDR1 SGDLS and CDR2 YYNGEE. With 4 bases removed from V and 2 bases from J, the gap between germline ends came to 14 bases. The CDR3 sequence: CASSTRDFFTDTQYF. The CDR3 nucleotides read TGTGCCAGCAGCACACGGGACTTTTTCACAGATACGCAGTATTTT. Supplemented by reference TRBV9 and TRBJ2-3, the full variable domain reads DSGVTQTPKHLITATGQRVTLRCSPRSGDLSVYWYQQSLDQGLQFLIQYYNGEERAKGNILERFSAQQFPDLHSELNLSSLELGDSALYFCASSTRDFFTDTQYFGPGTRLTVL.

This chain joins TRBV20-1 and TRBJ2-2; D perhaps matches TRBD1 (6 bases). The CDR3 sequence is 14 residues long. Trimming shortened V by 5 bases and J by 7 bases, and 17 bases separated the two germline ends. Germline lookup yields CDR1 DFQATT and CDR2 SNEGSKA (reference sequence). The CDR3 nucleotides read TGCAGTGCTGACCTACAGGGATACGGCGGGGAGCTGTTTTTT. This gives the protein CSADLQGYGGELFF.